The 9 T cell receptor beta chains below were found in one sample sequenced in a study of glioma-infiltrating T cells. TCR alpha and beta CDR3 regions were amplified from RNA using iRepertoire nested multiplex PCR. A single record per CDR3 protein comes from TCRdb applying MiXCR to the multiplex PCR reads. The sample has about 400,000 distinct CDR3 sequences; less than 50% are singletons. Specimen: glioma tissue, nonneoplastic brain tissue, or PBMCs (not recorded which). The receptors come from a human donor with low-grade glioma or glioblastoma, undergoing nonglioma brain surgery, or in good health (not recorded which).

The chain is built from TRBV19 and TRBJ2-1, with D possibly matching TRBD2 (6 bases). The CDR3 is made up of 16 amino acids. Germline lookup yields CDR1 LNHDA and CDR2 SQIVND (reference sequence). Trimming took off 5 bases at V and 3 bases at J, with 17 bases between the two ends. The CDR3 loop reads CASSPVVAVYYNEQFF. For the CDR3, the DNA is TGTGCCAGTAGTCCAGTGGTAGCGGTATACTACAATGAGCAGTTCTTC. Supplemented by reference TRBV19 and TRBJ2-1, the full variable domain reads DGGITQSPKYLFRKEGQNVTLSCEQNLNHDAMYWYRQDPGQGLRLIYYSQIVNDFQKGDIAEGYSVSREKKESFPLTVTSAQKNPTAFYLCASSPVVAVYYNEQFFGPGTRLTVL.

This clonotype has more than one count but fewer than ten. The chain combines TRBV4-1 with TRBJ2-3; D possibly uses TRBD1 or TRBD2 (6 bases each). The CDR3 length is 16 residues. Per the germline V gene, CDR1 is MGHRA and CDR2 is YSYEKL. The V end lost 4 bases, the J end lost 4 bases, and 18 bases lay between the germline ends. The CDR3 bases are TGCGCCAGCAGCCTCGGGGGCATGGCACACGCAGATACGCAGTATTTT. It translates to CASSLGGMAHADTQYF.

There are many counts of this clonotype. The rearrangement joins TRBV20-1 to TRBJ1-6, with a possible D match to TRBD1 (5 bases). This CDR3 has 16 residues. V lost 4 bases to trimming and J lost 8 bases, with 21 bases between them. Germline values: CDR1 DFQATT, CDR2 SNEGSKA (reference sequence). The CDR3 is CSAKFGGGWRDSPLHF. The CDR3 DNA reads TGCAGTGCTAAATTTGGCGGGGGATGGAGAGATTCACCCCTCCACTTT.

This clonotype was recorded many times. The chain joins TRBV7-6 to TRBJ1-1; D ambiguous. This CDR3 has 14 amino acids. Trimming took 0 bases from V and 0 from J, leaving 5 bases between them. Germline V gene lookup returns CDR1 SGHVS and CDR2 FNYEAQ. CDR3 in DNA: TGTGCCAGCAGCTTAGCGGGAGTGAACACTGAAGCTTTCTTT. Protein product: CASSLAGVNTEAFF. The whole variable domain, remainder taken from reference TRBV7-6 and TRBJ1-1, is GAGVSQSPRYKVTKRGQDVALRCDPISGHVSLYWYRQALGQGPEFLTYFNYEAQQDKSGLPNDRFSAERPEGSISTLTIQRTEQRDSAMYRCASSLAGVNTEAFFGQGTRLTVV.

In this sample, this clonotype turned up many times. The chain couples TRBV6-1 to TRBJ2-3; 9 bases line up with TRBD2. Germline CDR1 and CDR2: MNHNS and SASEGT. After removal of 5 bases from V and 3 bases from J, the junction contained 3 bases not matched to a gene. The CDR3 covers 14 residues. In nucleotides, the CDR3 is TGTGCCAGCAGTTATGCGGGAGGGACAGATACGCAGTATTTT. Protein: CASSYAGGTDTQYF.

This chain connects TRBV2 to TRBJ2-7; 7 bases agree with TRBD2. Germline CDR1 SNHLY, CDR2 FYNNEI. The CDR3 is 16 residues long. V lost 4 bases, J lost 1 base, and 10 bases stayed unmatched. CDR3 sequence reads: CASSALAGRGSYEQYF. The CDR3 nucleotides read TGTGCCAGCAGTGCCTTAGCGGGCCGGGGGTCCTACGAGCAGTACTTC.

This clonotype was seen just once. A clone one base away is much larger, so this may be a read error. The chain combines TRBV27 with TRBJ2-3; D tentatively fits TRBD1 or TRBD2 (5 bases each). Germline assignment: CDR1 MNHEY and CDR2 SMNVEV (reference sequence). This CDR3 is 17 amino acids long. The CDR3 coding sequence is TGTGCCAGCAGTTTCATCGGCGGGCGCACGCTCACAGGTACGCAGTATTTT. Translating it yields CASSFIGGRTLTGTQYF.

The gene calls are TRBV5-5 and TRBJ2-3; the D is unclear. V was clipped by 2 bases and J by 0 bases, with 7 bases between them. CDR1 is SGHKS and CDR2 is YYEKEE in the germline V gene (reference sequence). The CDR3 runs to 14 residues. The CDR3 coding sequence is TGTGCCAGCAGCTTAATTCCTAGCACAGATACGCAGTATTTT. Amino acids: CASSLIPSTDTQYF.

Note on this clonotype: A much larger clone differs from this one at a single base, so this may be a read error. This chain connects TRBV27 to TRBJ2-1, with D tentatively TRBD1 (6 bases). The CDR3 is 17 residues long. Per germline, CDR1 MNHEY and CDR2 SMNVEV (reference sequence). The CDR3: CASSITGSSGSYSEQFF. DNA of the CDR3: TGTGCCAGCAGTATAACAGGGTCATCCGGCTCCTACAGTGAGCAGTTCTTC.